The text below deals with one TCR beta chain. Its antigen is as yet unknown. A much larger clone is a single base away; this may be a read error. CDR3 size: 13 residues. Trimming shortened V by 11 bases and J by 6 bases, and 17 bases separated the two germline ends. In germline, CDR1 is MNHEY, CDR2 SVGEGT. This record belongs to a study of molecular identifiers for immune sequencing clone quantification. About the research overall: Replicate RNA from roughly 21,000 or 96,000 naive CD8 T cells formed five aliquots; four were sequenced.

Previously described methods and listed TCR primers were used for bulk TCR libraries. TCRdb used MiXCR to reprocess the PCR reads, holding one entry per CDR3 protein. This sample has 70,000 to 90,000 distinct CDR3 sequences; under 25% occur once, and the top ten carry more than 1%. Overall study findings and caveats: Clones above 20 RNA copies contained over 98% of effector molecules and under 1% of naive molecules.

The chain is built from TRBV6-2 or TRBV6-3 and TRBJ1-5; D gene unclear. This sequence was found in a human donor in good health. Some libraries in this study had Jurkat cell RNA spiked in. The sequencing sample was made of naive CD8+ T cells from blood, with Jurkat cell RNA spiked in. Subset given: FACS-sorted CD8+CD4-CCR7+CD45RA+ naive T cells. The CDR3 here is CAGNLGPGQPQHF. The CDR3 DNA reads TGTGCCGGCAACCTAGGTCCCGGTCAGCCCCAGCATTTT.